Listed below are T cell receptor beta chains from one sample, sequenced in a study of regulatory T cells in long-lasting Graves disease. TCRdb reanalysed the multiplex PCR reads using MiXCR and keeps one entry per CDR3 protein. Of hundreds of thousands of distinct CDR3 sequences listed, about 15% are singletons. The same sample was also studied in work on T cells in Graves' hyperthyroidism and ophthalmopathy.

The material sequenced was peripheral blood mononuclear cells (PBMCs), taken at new diagnosis, from a patient treated with antithyroid drugs. Source of these receptors: a woman aged 35 to 59 with Graves disease. CDR3s include the opening cysteine and the closing phenylalanine or tryptophan. Where a row states a size, it is once, few, many or the class of an expanded clone; other rows omit it.

-,TRBV5-1,14,CASSPGHSSYGYTF
few,TRBV20-1,15,CSARGGTGLRTEAFF
-,TRBV5-6,13,CASSPRQYNEQFF
-,TRBV5-1,15,CASSLTPWDTGELFF
many,TRBV12-3/TRBV12-4,12,CASSSGTHGYTF
many,TRBV6-1,13,CASTGQSNEKLFF
-,TRBV12-5,14,CASAEDSVFEKLFF
few,TRBV11-2,17,CASRSIAGAASTDTQYF
-,TRBV11-2,15,CASSSPWGVPDTQYF
many,TRBV20-1,15,CSARILPEGRYGYTF
many,TRBV15,12,CATSSLEGEQFF
many,TRBV27,13,CASSLSPPYEQYF
many,TRBV11-2,16,CASSQLAGARGGELFF
many,TRBV20-1,15,CSALQGSIGNTEAFF
many,TRBV11-3,16,CASSSRKDSRLDEQFF
many,TRBV3-1,15,CASSPGRQGLAEAFF
-,TRBV5-1,15,CASRGQATNTGELFF
few,TRBV7-9,14,CASSKNTGTDTQYF
many,TRBV3-1,17,CASSQNFRDRGQGGYTF
many,TRBV5-1,15,CASSLGGRTQETQYF
many,TRBV11-2,13,CASSLERGGEAFF
-,TRBV2,12,CASRLAGDEQYF
-,TRBV19,13,CASSIMGVGEQYF
-,TRBV2,14,CASRLDGAGSPLHF
-,TRBV29-1,12,CSVESPLYEQYF
many,TRBV6-1,14,CASSTRTGYEPQHF
many,TRBV27,14,CASSLSWQNSPLHF
-,TRBV5-1,16,CASSLAGAGVTGELFF
few,TRBV19,8,CANPGHFF
few,TRBV4-2,16,CASSPLGQGAGEKLFF
few,TRBV13,12,CASSLSGRGYTF
many,TRBV2,14,CASSPGTVLQKLFF
-,TRBV20-1,14,CSALGQSSNQPQHF
many,TRBV4-2,16,CASSQVGGTVNTEAFF
many,TRBV12-3/TRBV12-4,16,CASSNAWTGSFYEQYF
-,TRBV7-9,17,CASSPPGTYLAKNIQYF
many,TRBV5-1,15,CASSLEPGQGYEQYF
once,TRBV5-4,18,CASSQVRQRGDRQETQYF
few,TRBV7-2,15,CASSTGLLNTGELFF
many,TRBV12-3/TRBV12-4,13,CASSSTAYYGYTF
few,TRBV25-1,15,CASSEYPEEESPLHF
many,TRBV27,16,CASRKLAGGGTGELFF
many,TRBV28,13,CASRTRITSPLHF
-,TRBV7-9,15,CASSSQRGGLETQYF
many,TRBV5-1,16,CASSLTSGGDTDTQYF
many,TRBV12-3/TRBV12-4,15,CASSFQGALNTEAFF
few,TRBV6-1,15,CASSDVAGGRYEQYF
many,TRBV7-8,14,CASSLLVNTGELFF
few,TRBV20-1,15,CSARAEGQGAYGYTF
-,TRBV19,15,CASSVGTVVREKLFF
-,TRBV3-1,13,CASSQGPGSGYTF
many,TRBV6-2/TRBV6-3,13,CASRDSSTDTQYF